The subject of this entry is one TCR beta chain. Its antigen is currently unknown. This record belongs to a study of T-cell memory formation after mild COVID-19. Study overall: Most TCR clusters belonged to a single donor. Study-wide results and limits: Some responding clones appeared in pre-infection memory, suggesting cross-reactive memory joined.

With constant-segment primers, 5'RACE yielded cDNA libraries of TCR alpha and TCR beta that carried sample barcodes and UMIs. TCRdb called the 5' RACE reads again in MiXCR, with one record for every CDR3 protein. This sample carries 350,000 to 500,000 distinct CDR3 sequences, 23% of them seen once, and the ten largest clones take roughly 14%. The CDR3 has 14 residues. Germline CDR1 is SEHNR and CDR2 is FQNEAQ (reference sequence). Trimming took off 8 bases at V and 7 bases at J, with 17 bases between the two ends. The TCR originated in an adult woman who had mild COVID-19 (a few samples of this study predate the infection). Cell type and time point are not known. The V call is TRBV7-9, the J call TRBJ2-2; D might be TRBD1 (6 bases). Sequenced: PBMCs or a T cell subset sorted from them (not recorded which). CDR3 loop: CASGSGQVVGELFF. The CDR3 nucleotides are TGTGCCAGCGGCTCGGGACAAGTGGTCGGGGAGCTGTTTTTT.